Listed below are T cell receptor beta chains from one sample, sequenced in a study of T cells expressing NK-cell markers. TCRdb reanalyzed the 5' RACE reads and collapses them to one entry per CDR3 protein, without DNA. This table holds a few hundred thousand distinct CDR3 sequences. Sequenced material: blood T cells: a sorted CD56 or NKG2C T cell subset, CD4+ or CD8+ T cells, or bulk PBMC T cells (not recorded which). These receptors were taken from a man aged 18-75 years in good health. The CDR3 runs from the conserved cysteine through the conserved F or W.

j_call v_call cdr3_aa
TRBJ2-7 TRBV12-3/TRBV12-4 CASTIGLAGVYEQYF
TRBJ2-2 TRBV7-9 CASSLFRRGDTGELFF
TRBJ2-3 TRBV5-1 CASSNGQPPDTQYF
TRBJ2-7 TRBV5-1 CASSLDYEQYF
TRBJ1-1 TRBV20-1 CSAPDRRMNTEAFF
TRBJ1-4 TRBV5-6 CASSLRGRDGAFNEKLFF
TRBJ1-6 TRBV6-5 CASSYSSPGTDSPLHF
TRBJ2-4 TRBV6-2/TRBV6-3 CASSSFGRGTKNIQYF
TRBJ2-4 TRBV7-2 CASSSLVGAKNIQYF
TRBJ2-5 TRBV3-1 CASSQGLGTEQETQYF
TRBJ1-4 TRBV25-1 CASSGTQGEKLFF
TRBJ1-2 TRBV5-1 CASSLDQGSLSGGYTF
TRBJ1-1 TRBV6-2/TRBV6-3 CASSRRAEAFF
TRBJ2-6 TRBV6-2/TRBV6-3 CASSSPLAGRVTSSGANVLTF
TRBJ1-5 TRBV28 CASSLLMRAQPQHF
TRBJ2-1 TRBV7-2 CASSLFYGGASNEQFF
TRBJ2-1 TRBV7-3 CASSLSLTWPPRGNEQFF
TRBJ2-3 TRBV7-9 CASSFDGTGASDTQYF
TRBJ2-7 TRBV7-2 CASSTQQVGEQYF
TRBJ1-5 TRBV12-3/TRBV12-4 CASKLGLDYQPQHF
TRBJ1-2 TRBV20-1 CSALGRGSLGPGYGYTF
TRBJ2-3 TRBV5-6 CASSTIQRGSTDTQYF
TRBJ1-1 TRBV7-9 CASSSTGGAGTEAFF
TRBJ1-1 TRBV12-5 CASGLVGRGLVGNTEAFF
TRBJ2-7 TRBV7-8 CASSLANLKEVSYEQYF
TRBJ2-3 TRBV6-1 CASISGGLAGEDTQYF
TRBJ2-5 TRBV6-1 CASSAFETQYF
TRBJ2-7 TRBV20-1 CSARLAGVWEQYF
TRBJ2-1 TRBV20-1 CSARDPPGWESGEQFF
TRBJ2-1 TRBV5-4 CASSLLSFGYNEQFF
TRBJ2-1 TRBV24-1 CATSALAGGTGPSGEQFF
TRBJ1-1 TRBV7-2 CASRSGQRNTEAFF
TRBJ1-1 TRBV7-3 CASSLNGRGTEAFF
TRBJ2-2 TRBV14 CASSPVLSPTTGELFF
TRBJ2-7 TRBV18 CASSPAQARDEQYF
TRBJ2-5 TRBV5-7 CASSLACDREEETQYF
TRBJ1-6 TRBV9 CASSVAQGRNSPLHF
TRBJ2-5 TRBV12-3/TRBV12-4 CASILAGKETQYF
TRBJ1-4 TRBV12-3/TRBV12-4 CASSQGAVEKLFF
TRBJ2-1 TRBV28 CASTFGQIYNEQFF
TRBJ2-5 TRBV5-5 CASSLVPGVEETQYF
TRBJ2-2 TRBV9 CASSSKSQGGTGELFF
TRBJ2-1 TRBV5-1 CASSLGSGGDQEQFF
TRBJ2-4 TRBV12-3/TRBV12-4 CASSAGRAAKNIQYF
TRBJ2-5 TRBV11-2 CASSFGTLQETQYF
TRBJ2-5 TRBV5-5 CASSFYRGASRETQYF
TRBJ1-3 TRBV10-3 CAISERGGLSSGTIYF
TRBJ1-2 TRBV9 CASSVAMAGPYGYTF
TRBJ1-1 TRBV18 CASSEVPNTEAFF
TRBJ2-6 TRBV18 CASSLTSGTGGSGANVLTF
TRBJ2-2 TRBV25-1 CASSAPFGQGAEELFF